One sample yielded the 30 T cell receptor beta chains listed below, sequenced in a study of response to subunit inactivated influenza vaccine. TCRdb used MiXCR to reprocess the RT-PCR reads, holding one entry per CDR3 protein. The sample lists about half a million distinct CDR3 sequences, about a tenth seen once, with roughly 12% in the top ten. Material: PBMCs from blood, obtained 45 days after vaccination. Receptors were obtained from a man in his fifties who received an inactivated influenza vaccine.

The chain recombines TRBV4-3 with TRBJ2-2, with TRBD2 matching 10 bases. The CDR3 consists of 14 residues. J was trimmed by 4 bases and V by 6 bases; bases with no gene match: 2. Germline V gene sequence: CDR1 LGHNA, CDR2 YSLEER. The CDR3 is CASSASGGTGELFF. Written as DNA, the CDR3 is TGCGCCAGCAGTGCTAGCGGGGGCACCGGGGAGCTGTTTTTT.

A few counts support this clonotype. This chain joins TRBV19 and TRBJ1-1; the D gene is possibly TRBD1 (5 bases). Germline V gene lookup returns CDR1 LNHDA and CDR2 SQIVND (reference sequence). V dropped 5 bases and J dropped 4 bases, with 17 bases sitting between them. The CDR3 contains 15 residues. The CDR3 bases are TGTGCCAGTAGTGCCAATCCGGGGGTGGTCACTGAAGCTTTCTTT. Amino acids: CASSANPGVVTEAFF.

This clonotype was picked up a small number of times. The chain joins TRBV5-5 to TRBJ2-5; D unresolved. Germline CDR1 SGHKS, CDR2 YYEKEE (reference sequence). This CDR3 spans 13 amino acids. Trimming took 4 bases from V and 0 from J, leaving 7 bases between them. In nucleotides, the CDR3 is TGTGCCAGCAGCATACGGTACCAAGAGACCCAGTACTTC. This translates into CASSIRYQETQYF.

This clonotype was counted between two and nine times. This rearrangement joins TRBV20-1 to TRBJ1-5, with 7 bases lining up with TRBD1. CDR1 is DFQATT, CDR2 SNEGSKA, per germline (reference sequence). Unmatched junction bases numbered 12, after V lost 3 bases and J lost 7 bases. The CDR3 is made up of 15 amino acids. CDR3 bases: TGCAGTGCTAGGGATGGAGGGGGCCAAGGGCAGCCCCAGCATTTT. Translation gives CSARDGGGQGQPQHF.

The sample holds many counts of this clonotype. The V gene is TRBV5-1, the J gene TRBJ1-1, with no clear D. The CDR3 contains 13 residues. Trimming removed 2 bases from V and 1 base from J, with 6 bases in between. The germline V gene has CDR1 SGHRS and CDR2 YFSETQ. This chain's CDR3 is CASSFDGNTEAFF. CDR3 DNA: TGCGCCAGCAGCTTCGACGGGAACACTGAAGCTTTCTTT.

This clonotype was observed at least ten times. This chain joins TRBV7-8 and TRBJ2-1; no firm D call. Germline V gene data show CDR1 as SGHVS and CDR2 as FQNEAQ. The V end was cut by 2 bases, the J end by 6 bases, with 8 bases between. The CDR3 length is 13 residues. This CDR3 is CASSLSGPNEQFF. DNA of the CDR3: TGTGCCAGCAGCTTATCTGGGCCCAATGAGCAGTTCTTC.

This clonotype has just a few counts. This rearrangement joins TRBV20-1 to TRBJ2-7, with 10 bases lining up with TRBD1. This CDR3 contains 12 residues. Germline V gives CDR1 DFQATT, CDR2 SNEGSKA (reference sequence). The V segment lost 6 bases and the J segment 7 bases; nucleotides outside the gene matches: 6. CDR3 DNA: TGCAGTGCCCGGACAGGGGGTCAGGAGCAGTACTTC. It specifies CSARTGGQEQYF.

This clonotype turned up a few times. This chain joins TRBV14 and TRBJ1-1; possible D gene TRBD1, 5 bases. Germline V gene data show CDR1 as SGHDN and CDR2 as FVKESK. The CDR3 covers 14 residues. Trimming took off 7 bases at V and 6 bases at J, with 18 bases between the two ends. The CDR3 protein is CASKGDLGVPEAFF. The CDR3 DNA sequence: TGTGCCAGCAAAGGCGACCTAGGGGTCCCTGAAGCTTTCTTT.

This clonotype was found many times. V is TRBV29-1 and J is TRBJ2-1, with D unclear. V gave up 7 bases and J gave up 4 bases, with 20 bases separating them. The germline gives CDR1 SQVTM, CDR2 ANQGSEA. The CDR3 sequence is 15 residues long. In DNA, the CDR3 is TGCAGCGGTCAAGACGGTGAACGTCGATACAATGAGCAGTTCTTC. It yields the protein CSGQDGERRYNEQFF.

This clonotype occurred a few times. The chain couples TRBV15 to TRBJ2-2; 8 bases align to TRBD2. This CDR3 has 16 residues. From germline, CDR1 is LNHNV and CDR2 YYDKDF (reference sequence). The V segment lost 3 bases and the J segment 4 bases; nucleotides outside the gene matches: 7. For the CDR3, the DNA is TGTGCCACCAGCAGGGCGGGGGGCTCGGGCACCGGGGAGCTGTTTTTT. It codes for CATSRAGGSGTGELFF.

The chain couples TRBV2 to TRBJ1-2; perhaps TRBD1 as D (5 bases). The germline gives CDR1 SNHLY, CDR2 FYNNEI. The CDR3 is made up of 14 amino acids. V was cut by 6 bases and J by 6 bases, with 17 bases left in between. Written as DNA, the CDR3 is TGTGCCAGCAGCGGGATAGGGACGGCGGATGGCTACACCTTC. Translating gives CASSGIGTADGYTF.

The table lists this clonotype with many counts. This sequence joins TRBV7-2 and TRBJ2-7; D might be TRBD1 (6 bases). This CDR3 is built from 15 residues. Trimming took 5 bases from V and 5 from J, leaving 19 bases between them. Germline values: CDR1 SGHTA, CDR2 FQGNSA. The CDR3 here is CASSARTGYWNEQYF. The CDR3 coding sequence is TGTGCCAGCAGCGCGCGAACAGGGTACTGGAACGAGCAGTACTTC.

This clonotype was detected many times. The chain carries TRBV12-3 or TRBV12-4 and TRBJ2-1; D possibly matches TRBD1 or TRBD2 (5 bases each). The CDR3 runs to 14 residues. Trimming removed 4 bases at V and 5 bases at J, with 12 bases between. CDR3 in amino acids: CASSWDGRNNEQFF. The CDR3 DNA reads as TGTGCCAGCAGTTGGGACGGCCGGAACAATGAGCAGTTCTTC.

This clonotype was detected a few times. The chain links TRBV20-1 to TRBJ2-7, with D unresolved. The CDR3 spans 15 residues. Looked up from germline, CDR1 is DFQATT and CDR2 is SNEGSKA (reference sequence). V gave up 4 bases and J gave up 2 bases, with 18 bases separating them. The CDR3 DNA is TGCAGTGCTACCCCGTTAAGGGTCGCAGCCTACGAGCAGTACTTC. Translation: CSATPLRVAAYEQYF.

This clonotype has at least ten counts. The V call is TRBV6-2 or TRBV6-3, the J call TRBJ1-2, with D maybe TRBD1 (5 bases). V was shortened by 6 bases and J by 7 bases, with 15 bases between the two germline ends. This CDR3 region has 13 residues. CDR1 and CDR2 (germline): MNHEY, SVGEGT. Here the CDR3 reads CASREKGLGGYTF. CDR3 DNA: TGTGCCAGCAGGGAAAAGGGACTCGGTGGCTACACCTTC.

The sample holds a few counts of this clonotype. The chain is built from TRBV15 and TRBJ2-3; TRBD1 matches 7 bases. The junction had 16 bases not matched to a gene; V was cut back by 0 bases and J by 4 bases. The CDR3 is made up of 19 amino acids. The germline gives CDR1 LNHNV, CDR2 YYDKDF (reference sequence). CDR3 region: CATSRDTLDRESSADTQYF. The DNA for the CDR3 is TGTGCCACCAGCAGAGATACATTAGACAGGGAATCCAGCGCAGATACGCAGTATTTT.

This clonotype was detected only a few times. CDR3 residues: CASSLWSSSYNEQFF. The CDR3 nucleotides read TGTGCCAGCAGTTTGTGGAGTAGCTCCTACAATGAGCAGTTCTTC. The chain uses TRBV28 and TRBJ2-1; no clear D. The CDR3 has 15 residues. Germline assignment: CDR1 MDHEN and CDR2 SYDVKM. Trimming pared 3 bases from V and 0 bases from J, leaving 9 bases between.

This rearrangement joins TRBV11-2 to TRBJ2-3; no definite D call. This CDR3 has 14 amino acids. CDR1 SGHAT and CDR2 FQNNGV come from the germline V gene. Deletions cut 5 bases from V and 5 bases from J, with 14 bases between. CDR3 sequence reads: CASSQNDGEDTQYF. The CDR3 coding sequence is TGTGCCAGCAGCCAGAACGATGGGGAAGATACGCAGTATTTT.

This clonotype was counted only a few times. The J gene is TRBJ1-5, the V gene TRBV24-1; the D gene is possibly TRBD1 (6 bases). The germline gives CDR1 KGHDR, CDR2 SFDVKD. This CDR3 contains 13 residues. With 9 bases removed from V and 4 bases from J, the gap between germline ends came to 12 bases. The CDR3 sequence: CATQEGGNQPQHF. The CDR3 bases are TGTGCCACCCAAGAAGGGGGGAATCAGCCCCAGCATTTT.

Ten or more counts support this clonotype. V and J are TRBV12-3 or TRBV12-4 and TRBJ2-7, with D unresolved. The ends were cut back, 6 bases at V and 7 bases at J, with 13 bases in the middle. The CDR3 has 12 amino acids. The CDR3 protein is CASSRPAIEQYF. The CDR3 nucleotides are TGTGCCAGCAGCCGGCCCGCCATTGAGCAGTACTTC.

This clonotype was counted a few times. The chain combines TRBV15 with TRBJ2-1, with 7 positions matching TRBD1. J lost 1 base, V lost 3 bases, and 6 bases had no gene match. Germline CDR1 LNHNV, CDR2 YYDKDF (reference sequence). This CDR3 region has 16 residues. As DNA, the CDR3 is TGTGCCACCAGCAGGGACACAGGGGCGTCCTACAATGAGCAGTTCTTC. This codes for CATSRDTGASYNEQFF.

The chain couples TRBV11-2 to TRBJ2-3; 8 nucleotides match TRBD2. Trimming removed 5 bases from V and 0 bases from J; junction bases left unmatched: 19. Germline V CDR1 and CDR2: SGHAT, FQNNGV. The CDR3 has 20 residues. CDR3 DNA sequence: TGTGCCAGCAGCGCGCAAAATCTAGCGGGTCGCAGCTCTAGCACAGATACGCAGTATTTT. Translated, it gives CASSAQNLAGRSSSTDTQYF.

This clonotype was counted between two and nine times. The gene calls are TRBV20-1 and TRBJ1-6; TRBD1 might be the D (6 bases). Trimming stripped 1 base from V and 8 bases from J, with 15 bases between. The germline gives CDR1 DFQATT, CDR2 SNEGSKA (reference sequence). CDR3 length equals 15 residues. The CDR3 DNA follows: TGCAGTGCTAGAGGTGCCAGCGGGGGCGATTCACCCCTCCACTTT. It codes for CSARGASGGDSPLHF.

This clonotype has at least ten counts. The CDR3 loop is CSVPKGGYSYNEQFF. CDR3 nucleotide sequence: TGCAGTGTCCCCAAGGGGGGGTACTCCTACAATGAGCAGTTCTTC. This chain links TRBV20-1 with TRBJ2-1, with TRBD2 as a possible D gene (7 bases). CDR1 and CDR2 (germline): DFQATT, SNEGSKA (reference sequence). CDR3 length: 15 residues. Trimming took 7 bases from V and 0 from J, leaving 16 bases between them.

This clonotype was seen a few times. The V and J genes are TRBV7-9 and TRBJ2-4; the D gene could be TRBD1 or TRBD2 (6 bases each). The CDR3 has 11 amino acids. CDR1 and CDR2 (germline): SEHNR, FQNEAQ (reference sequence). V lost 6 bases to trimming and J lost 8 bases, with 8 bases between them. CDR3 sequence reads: CASREGDIQYF. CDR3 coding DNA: TGTGCCAGCAGGGAGGGGGACATTCAGTACTTC.

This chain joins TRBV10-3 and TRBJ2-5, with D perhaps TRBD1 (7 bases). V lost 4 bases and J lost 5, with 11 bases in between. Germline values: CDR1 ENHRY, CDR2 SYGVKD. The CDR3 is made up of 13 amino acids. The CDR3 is CAISVAGGETQYF. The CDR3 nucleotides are TGTGCCATCAGTGTCGCAGGGGGGGAGACCCAGTACTTC.

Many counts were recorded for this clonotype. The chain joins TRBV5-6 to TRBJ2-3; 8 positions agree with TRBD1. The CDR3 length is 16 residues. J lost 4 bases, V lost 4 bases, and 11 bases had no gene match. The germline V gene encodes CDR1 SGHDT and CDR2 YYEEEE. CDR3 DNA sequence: TGTGCCAGCAGCCCGTTGGACAGGGTGGAATCAGATACGCAGTATTTT. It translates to CASSPLDRVESDTQYF. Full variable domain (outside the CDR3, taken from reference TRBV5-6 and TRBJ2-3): DAGVTQSPTHLIKTRGQQVTLRCSPKSGHDTVSWYQQALGQGPQFIFQYYEEEERQRGNFPDRFSGHQFPNYSSELNVNALLLGDSALYLCASSPLDRVESDTQYFGPGTRLTVL.

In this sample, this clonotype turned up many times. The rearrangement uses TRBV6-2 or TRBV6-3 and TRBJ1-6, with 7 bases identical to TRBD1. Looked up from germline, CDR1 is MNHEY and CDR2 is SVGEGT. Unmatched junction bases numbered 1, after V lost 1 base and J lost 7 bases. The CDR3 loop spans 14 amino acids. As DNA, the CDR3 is TGTGCCAGCAGTTACTTACAGGGGAATTCACCCCTCCACTTT. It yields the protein CASSYLQGNSPLHF.

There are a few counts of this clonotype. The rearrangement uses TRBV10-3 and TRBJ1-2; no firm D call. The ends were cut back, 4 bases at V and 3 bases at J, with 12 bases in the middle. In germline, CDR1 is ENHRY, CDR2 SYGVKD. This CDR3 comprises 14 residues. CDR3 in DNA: TGTGCCATCAGTGGAGGCAGCAAGGACTATGGCTACACCTTC. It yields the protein CAISGGSKDYGYTF.

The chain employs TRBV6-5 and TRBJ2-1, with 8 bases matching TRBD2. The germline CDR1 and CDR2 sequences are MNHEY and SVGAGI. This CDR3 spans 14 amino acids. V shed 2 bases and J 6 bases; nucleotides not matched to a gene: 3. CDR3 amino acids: CASSYQREINEQFF. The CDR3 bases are TGTGCCAGCAGTTACCAGCGGGAGATCAATGAGCAGTTCTTC.